These 22 T cell receptor beta chains share one sample of origin, sequenced in a study of vaccination effects on CD4 cells after COVID-19. These receptors' antigens are unknown. The assay was immunoSEQ multiplex PCR, and TCRdb's table has in-frame clones only and misses some. This table holds about 71,000 clones, around 79% found once. Following culture for roughly 10 days, CD4+ T cells were isolated. Participants were vaccinated with two doses of either the BNT162b2 or mRNA-1273 vaccine. The input for sequencing was CD4+ T cells from PBMCs cultured without peptide, taken after COVID-19 vaccination. These receptors were obtained from a human donor who received a COVID-19 vaccine.

This chain connects TRBV2 to TRBJ2-3; D not certain. Germline loops: CDR1 SNHLY, CDR2 FYNNEI. The CDR3 spans 11 residues. V dropped 6 bases and J dropped 2 bases, with 3 bases sitting between them. In nucleotides, the CDR3 is TGTGCCAGCAGAAACACAGATACGCAGTATTTT. Translation: CASRNTDTQYF.

V usage is TRBV28 and J usage is TRBJ1-1, with a tentative D call TRBD1 (5 bases). The V and J ends lost 10 bases and 5 bases respectively, with 17 bases between them. From germline, CDR1 is MDHEN and CDR2 SYDVKM. CDR3 length: 13 residues. CDR3 in amino acids: CATSGGAGTEAFF. In DNA, the CDR3 is TGTGCCACTTCGGGCGGGGCCGGGACTGAAGCTTTCTTT.

The CDR3 reads CASSPAGLEAFF. The CDR3 DNA follows: TGTGCCAGCAGCCCTGCAGGGCTTGAAGCTTTCTTT. This chain uses TRBV3-1 (or the pseudogene TRBV3-2) with TRBJ1-1; tentative D call: TRBD1 (5 bases). The CDR3 has 12 amino acids. CDR1 and CDR2 (germline): LGHDT, YNNKEL (reference sequence). The V end was cut by 4 bases, the J end by 7 bases, with 10 bases between.

The J gene is TRBJ1-5, the V gene TRBV5-6; TRBD1 agrees at 7 bases. The germline CDR1 and CDR2 sequences are SGHDT and YYEEEE. The CDR3 has 16 amino acids. Unmatched junction bases numbered 8, after V lost 4 bases and J lost 1 base. The CDR3 region is CASSGGTARSNQPQHF. As DNA, the CDR3 is TGTGCCAGCAGCGGCGGGACAGCGAGAAGCAATCAGCCCCAGCATTTT.

The chain is built from TRBV25-1 and TRBJ2-3; 7 bases line up with TRBD1. CDR1 is MGHDK and CDR2 is SYGVNS in the germline V gene. This CDR3 has 14 amino acids. V gave up 5 bases and J gave up 1 base; unmatched junction bases: 3. This CDR3 is CASSNTGGTDTQYF. As DNA, the CDR3 is TGTGCCAGCAGTAATACAGGGGGCACAGATACGCAGTATTTT.

The rearrangement uses TRBV6-2 or TRBV6-3 and TRBJ1-1; D gene uncertain. Germline CDR1 is MNHEY and CDR2 is SVGEGT. V was shortened by 2 bases and J by 6 bases, with 31 bases between the two germline ends. The CDR3 length is 20 residues. The CDR3 sequence: CASSYTEGRIRLGYRAEAFF. In DNA, the CDR3 is TGTGCCAGCAGTTACACTGAAGGGAGGATTCGACTCGGATACCGCGCTGAAGCTTTCTTT.

This clone came up once. This chain joins TRBV30 and TRBJ1-6; D not certain. V dropped 1 base and J dropped 13 bases, with 14 bases sitting between them. The CDR3 is 13 amino acids. Germline CDR1 and CDR2: GTSNPN and SVGIG (reference sequence). CDR3 nucleotide sequence: TGTGCCTGGAGTGATAAAGGCCCGGGGCCCCTCCACTTT. Protein sequence: CAWSDKGPGPLHF.

This chain links TRBV6-5 with TRBJ1-5; D call uncertain. Trimming took 11 bases from V and 8 from J, leaving 10 bases between them. The germline CDR1 and CDR2 sequences are MNHEY and SVGAGI. The CDR3 runs 10 residues. CDR3 nucleotide sequence: TGTGCCGCCGAGGGCGAGCCCCAGCATTTT. This codes for CAAEGEPQHF.

The J gene is TRBJ2-7, the V gene TRBV5-1, with TRBD2 matching 8 bases. CDR1 is SGHRS and CDR2 is YFSETQ in the germline V gene. The CDR3 has 14 residues. The V gene end was trimmed by 7 bases and the J gene end by 5 bases; junction bases not matched to a gene: 11. CDR3 sequence (DNA): TGCGCCAGCTCATTGCGGGGGGCTATGGACGAGCAGTACGTC. It encodes CASSLRGAMDEQYV.

This clone was recorded a few times. The V gene is TRBV9, the J gene TRBJ2-2; D possibly corresponds to TRBD1 (5 bases). The CDR3 extends over 15 amino acids. Trimming stripped 4 bases from V and 0 bases from J, with 10 bases between. From germline, CDR1 is SGDLS and CDR2 YYNGEE. The CDR3: CASSRGSSNTGELFF. The DNA for the CDR3 is TGTGCCAGCAGCAGGGGCAGCTCGAACACCGGGGAGCTGTTTTTT.

CDR3 sequence: CASSPDENTGELFF. The CDR3 DNA follows: TGTGCCAGCAGCCCAGACGAGAACACCGGGGAGCTGTTTTTT. The chain combines TRBV7-7 with TRBJ2-2; D unclear. The CDR3 spans 14 residues. In germline, CDR1 is SSHAT, CDR2 FNYEAQ (reference sequence). Trimming stripped 5 bases from V and 1 base from J, with 8 bases between.

V and J are TRBV3-1 (or the pseudogene TRBV3-2) and TRBJ1-4; maybe TRBD1 (5 bases). The ends were cut back, 4 bases at V and 8 bases at J, with 14 bases in the middle. The germline CDR1 and CDR2 sequences are LGHDT and YNNKEL (reference sequence). This CDR3 has 14 residues. CDR3 in amino acids: CASSRQYQREKLFF. As DNA, the CDR3 is TGTGCCAGCAGCCGACAGTACCAACGAGAAAAACTGTTTTTT.

The gene calls are TRBV30 and TRBJ2-3; 8 bases agree with TRBD1. J lost 2 bases, V lost 4 bases, and 5 bases had no gene match. The V gene's germline CDR1 is GTSNPN and CDR2 SVGIG (reference sequence). The CDR3 spans 14 residues. CDR3 sequence reads: CAWNRQGATDTQYF. The CDR3 DNA reads TGTGCCTGGAATCGTCAGGGGGCCACAGATACGCAGTATTTT.

V and J are TRBV7-9 and TRBJ2-1, with TRBD1 matching 8 bases. Trimming cost V 5 bases and J 3 bases; bases outside gene matches: 6. Per the germline V gene, CDR1 is SEHNR and CDR2 is FQNEAQ (reference sequence). There are 15 residues in the CDR3. CDR3 residues: CASSHDRGGYNEQFF. CDR3 nucleotide sequence: TGTGCCAGCAGCCACGACAGGGGAGGCTACAATGAGCAGTTCTTC.

This chain links TRBV24-1 with TRBJ2-5; TRBD2 matches at 7 bases. CDR1 KGHDR and CDR2 SFDVKD come from the germline V gene. V was pared by 7 bases and J by 5 bases, with 6 bases of the junction left unmatched. This CDR3 is 13 amino acids long. The CDR3 spells CATRGGVQETQYF. CDR3 in DNA: TGTGCCACCAGGGGAGGGGTTCAGGAGACCCAGTACTTC.

This chain uses TRBV5-1 with TRBJ2-7; D call uncertain. The CDR3 has 15 residues. V shed 5 bases and J shed 5 bases, with 20 bases lying between them. Germline V CDR1 and CDR2: SGHRS, YFSETQ. CDR3 DNA sequence: TGCGCCAGCAGGACGGATGGAAGGAGTCCCAACGAGCAGTACGTC. Translated: CASRTDGRSPNEQYV.

This rearrangement joins TRBV29-1 to TRBJ1-1; D is undetermined. Trimming shortened V by 6 bases and J by 0 bases, and 11 bases separated the two germline ends. The germline V gene encodes CDR1 SQVTM and CDR2 ANQGSEA. The CDR3 spans 13 residues. For the CDR3, the DNA is TGCAGCGTCGCTCAATGGGTGAACACTGAAGCTTTCTTT. Amino acid sequence: CSVAQWVNTEAFF.

The gene calls are TRBV29-1 and TRBJ1-4; 7 nucleotides align to TRBD1. The CDR3 runs to 16 residues. J lost 7 bases, V lost 6 bases, and 17 bases had no gene match. Germline assignment: CDR1 SQVTM and CDR2 ANQGSEA. The CDR3: CSVTTGSGSWSEKLFF. CDR3 DNA sequence: TGCAGCGTCACGACAGGGTCGGGTTCCTGGAGTGAAAAACTGTTTTTT.

The chain recombines TRBV21-1 with TRBJ2-2; no DNA check was done on the table's D call, TRBD1. TRBV21-1 counts as a pseudogene. CDR3 length equals 16 residues. CDR3 amino acids: CASSWGTGESTGELFF. The DNA of the CDR3 is TGTGCCAGCAGCTGGGGGACAGGGGAAAGCACCGGGGAGCTGTTTTTT.

V is TRBV2 and J is TRBJ2-6; no clear D gene. The V gene's germline CDR1 is SNHLY and CDR2 FYNNEI. V was shortened by 3 bases and J by 0 bases, with 12 bases between the two germline ends. CDR3 length equals 17 residues. CDR3 amino acids: CASSDSGGDSGANVLTF. CDR3 DNA: TGTGCCAGCAGTGACAGTGGTGGGGACTCTGGGGCCAACGTCCTGACTTTC. Using reference TRBV2 and TRBJ2-6 for the parts outside the CDR3, the full variable domain is EPEVTQTPSHQVTQMGQEVILRCVPISNHLYFYWYRQILGQKVEFLVSFYNNEISEKSEIFDDQFSVERPDGSNFTLKIRSTKLEDSAMYFCASSDSGGDSGANVLTFGAGSRLTVL.

Only a few counts were recorded for this clone. The chain couples TRBV30 to TRBJ1-1, with 8 bases lining up with TRBD1. With 1 base clipped from V and 3 bases from J, the junction kept 4 bases outside the gene matches. This CDR3 has 14 residues. Per the germline V gene, CDR1 is GTSNPN and CDR2 is SVGIG (reference sequence). As DNA, the CDR3 is TGTGCCTGGAGTGGGGGGGGACAGGACACTGAAGCTTTCTTT. It encodes CAWSGGGQDTEAFF.

The chain recombines TRBV5-1 with TRBJ2-3; 9 bases are shared with TRBD1. The CDR3 runs 14 residues. The ends lost 3 bases at V and 6 bases at J; junction bases unmatched: 5. Germline V CDR1 and CDR2: SGHRS, YFSETQ. CDR3 nucleotide sequence: TGCGCCAGCAGCTACTTTGACAGGGGGGATACGCAGTATTTT. Translating gives CASSYFDRGDTQYF.